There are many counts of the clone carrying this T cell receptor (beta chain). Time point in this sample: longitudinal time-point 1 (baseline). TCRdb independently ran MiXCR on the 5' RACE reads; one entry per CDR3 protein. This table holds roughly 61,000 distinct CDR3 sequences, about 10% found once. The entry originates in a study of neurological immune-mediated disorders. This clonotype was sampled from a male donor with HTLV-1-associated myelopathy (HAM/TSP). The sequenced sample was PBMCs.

Written as DNA, the CDR3 is TGCAGCGTTCAAAGATCGAGATGGGTAGATACGCAGTATTTT. Protein sequence: CSVQRSRWVDTQYF. J is TRBJ2-3 and V is TRBV29-1; D is unresolved. The CDR3 totals 14 residues. V shed 5 bases and J shed 5 bases, with 17 bases lying between them. The germline V gene has CDR1 SQVTM and CDR2 ANQGSEA.